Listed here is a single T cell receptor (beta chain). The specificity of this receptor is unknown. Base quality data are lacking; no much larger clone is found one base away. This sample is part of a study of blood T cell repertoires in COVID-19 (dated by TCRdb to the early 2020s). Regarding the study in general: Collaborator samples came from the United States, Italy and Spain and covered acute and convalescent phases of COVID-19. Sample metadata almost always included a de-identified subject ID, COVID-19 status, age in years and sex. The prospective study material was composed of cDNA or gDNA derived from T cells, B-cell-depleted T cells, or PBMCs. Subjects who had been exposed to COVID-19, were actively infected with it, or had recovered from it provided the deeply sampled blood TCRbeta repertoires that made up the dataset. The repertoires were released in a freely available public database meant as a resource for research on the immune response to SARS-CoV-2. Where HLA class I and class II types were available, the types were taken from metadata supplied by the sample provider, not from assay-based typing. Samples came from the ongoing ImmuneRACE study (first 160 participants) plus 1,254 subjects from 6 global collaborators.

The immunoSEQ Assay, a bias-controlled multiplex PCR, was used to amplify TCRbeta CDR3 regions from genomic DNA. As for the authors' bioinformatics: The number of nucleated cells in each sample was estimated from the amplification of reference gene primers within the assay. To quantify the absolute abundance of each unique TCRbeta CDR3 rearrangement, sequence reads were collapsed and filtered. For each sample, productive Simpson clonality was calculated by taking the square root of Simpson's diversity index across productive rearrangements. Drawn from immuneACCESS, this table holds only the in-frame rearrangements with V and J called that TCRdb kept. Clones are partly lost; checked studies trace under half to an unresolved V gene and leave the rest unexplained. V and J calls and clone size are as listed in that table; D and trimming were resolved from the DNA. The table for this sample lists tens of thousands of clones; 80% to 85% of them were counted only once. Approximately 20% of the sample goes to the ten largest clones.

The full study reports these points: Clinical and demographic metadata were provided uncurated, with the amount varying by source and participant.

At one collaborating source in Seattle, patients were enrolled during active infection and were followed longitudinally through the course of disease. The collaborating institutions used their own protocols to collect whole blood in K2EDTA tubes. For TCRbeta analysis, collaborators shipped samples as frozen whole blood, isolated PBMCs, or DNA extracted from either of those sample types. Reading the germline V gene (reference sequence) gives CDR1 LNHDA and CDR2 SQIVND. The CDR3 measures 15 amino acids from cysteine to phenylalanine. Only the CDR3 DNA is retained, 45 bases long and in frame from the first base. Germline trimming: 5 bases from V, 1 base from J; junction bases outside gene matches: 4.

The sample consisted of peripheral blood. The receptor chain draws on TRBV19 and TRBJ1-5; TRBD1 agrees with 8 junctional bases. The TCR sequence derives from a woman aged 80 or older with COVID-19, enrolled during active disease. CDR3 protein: CASSRQGASNQPQHF. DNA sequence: TGTGCCAGTAGTCGTCAGGGGGCGAGCAATCAGCCCCAGCATTTT.